The 7 T cell receptor beta chains below were found in one sample sequenced in a study of CD4+ T cells in melanoma. Using immunoSEQ multiplex PCR, the repertoire was profiled, and TCRdb retains in-frame clones only, with some absent. The sample has 9,500 or so clones, 60% to 70% seen once. Sequencing was done on a sample of cells from a culture (not recorded whether cultured in vitro). These receptors came from a human donor with melanoma.

The V and J genes are TRBV5-1 and TRBJ2-1; D gene uncertain. This CDR3 has 14 residues. In germline, CDR1 is SGHRS, CDR2 YFSETQ. The germline V and J ends were trimmed by 4 bases and 5 bases, with 13 bases remaining between them. This chain's CDR3 is CASSVSGFHNEQFF. CDR3 bases: TGCGCCAGCAGCGTGTCAGGTTTCCACAATGAGCAGTTCTTC.

The chain uses TRBV11-3 and TRBJ2-3; either TRBD1 or TRBD2 may supply D (6 bases each). The V end lost 1 base, the J end lost 3 bases, and 20 bases lay between the germline ends. CDR1 is SGHNT and CDR2 is YENEEA in the germline V gene. This CDR3 is 18 amino acids long. CDR3 loop: CASSLGPSTRGATDTQYF. CDR3 DNA: TGTGCCAGCAGCTTAGGCCCCTCTACAAGGGGGGCAACAGATACGCAGTATTTT.

The chain has TRBV6-1 and TRBJ2-6; TRBD1 is a possible D gene (5 bases). The V end was cut by 2 bases, the J end by 0 bases, with 17 bases between. The CDR3 is 19 residues long. Per the germline V gene, CDR1 is MNHNS and CDR2 is SASEGT. CDR3 loop: CASSETPGKFVSGANVLTF. The CDR3 DNA follows: TGTGCCAGCAGTGAAACCCCAGGGAAGTTCGTCTCTGGGGCCAACGTCCTGACTTTC.

This sequence joins TRBV10-2 and TRBJ2-5; 13 bases are shared with TRBD2. The CDR3 loop spans 15 amino acids. The V gene end was trimmed by 6 bases and the J gene end by 2 bases; junction bases not matched to a gene: 3. CDR1 and CDR2 (germline): WSHSY, SAAADI. The DNA for the CDR3 is TGCGCCAGCAGGGGGACTAGCGGGGCTCAAGAGACCCAGTACTTC. It translates to CASRGTSGAQETQYF.

This chain links TRBV5-5 with TRBJ1-2, with D hard to call. V gave up 4 bases and J gave up 5 bases, with 9 bases separating them. Germline V gene lookup returns CDR1 SGHKS and CDR2 YYEKEE (reference sequence). The CDR3 runs 12 residues. Here the CDR3 DNA reads TGTGCCAGCAGCCAGGCGTTATATGGCTACACCTTC. Its translation: CASSQALYGYTF.

This clone was counted a single time. V is TRBV14 and J is TRBJ1-3; D may be TRBD1 (5 bases). Trimming cost V 1 base and J 5 bases, with 18 bases left between them. Germline V gene sequence: CDR1 SGHDN, CDR2 FVKESK. There are 17 residues in the CDR3. The CDR3 DNA sequence: TGTGCCAGCAGCCAAGCTCGTGGGACTCGGGGTAGAAACACCATATATTTT. Translating it yields CASSQARGTRGRNTIYF.

This rearrangement joins TRBV27 to TRBJ1-5; no clear D gene. This CDR3 has 14 amino acids. CDR1 and CDR2 from the germline V gene are MNHEY and SMNVEV (reference sequence). V lost 5 bases to trimming and J lost 7 bases, with 15 bases between them. CDR3 DNA sequence: TGTGCCAGCAGTGCCGGGTGGGGTGGCCAGCCCCAGCATTTT. Residues: CASSAGWGGQPQHF.